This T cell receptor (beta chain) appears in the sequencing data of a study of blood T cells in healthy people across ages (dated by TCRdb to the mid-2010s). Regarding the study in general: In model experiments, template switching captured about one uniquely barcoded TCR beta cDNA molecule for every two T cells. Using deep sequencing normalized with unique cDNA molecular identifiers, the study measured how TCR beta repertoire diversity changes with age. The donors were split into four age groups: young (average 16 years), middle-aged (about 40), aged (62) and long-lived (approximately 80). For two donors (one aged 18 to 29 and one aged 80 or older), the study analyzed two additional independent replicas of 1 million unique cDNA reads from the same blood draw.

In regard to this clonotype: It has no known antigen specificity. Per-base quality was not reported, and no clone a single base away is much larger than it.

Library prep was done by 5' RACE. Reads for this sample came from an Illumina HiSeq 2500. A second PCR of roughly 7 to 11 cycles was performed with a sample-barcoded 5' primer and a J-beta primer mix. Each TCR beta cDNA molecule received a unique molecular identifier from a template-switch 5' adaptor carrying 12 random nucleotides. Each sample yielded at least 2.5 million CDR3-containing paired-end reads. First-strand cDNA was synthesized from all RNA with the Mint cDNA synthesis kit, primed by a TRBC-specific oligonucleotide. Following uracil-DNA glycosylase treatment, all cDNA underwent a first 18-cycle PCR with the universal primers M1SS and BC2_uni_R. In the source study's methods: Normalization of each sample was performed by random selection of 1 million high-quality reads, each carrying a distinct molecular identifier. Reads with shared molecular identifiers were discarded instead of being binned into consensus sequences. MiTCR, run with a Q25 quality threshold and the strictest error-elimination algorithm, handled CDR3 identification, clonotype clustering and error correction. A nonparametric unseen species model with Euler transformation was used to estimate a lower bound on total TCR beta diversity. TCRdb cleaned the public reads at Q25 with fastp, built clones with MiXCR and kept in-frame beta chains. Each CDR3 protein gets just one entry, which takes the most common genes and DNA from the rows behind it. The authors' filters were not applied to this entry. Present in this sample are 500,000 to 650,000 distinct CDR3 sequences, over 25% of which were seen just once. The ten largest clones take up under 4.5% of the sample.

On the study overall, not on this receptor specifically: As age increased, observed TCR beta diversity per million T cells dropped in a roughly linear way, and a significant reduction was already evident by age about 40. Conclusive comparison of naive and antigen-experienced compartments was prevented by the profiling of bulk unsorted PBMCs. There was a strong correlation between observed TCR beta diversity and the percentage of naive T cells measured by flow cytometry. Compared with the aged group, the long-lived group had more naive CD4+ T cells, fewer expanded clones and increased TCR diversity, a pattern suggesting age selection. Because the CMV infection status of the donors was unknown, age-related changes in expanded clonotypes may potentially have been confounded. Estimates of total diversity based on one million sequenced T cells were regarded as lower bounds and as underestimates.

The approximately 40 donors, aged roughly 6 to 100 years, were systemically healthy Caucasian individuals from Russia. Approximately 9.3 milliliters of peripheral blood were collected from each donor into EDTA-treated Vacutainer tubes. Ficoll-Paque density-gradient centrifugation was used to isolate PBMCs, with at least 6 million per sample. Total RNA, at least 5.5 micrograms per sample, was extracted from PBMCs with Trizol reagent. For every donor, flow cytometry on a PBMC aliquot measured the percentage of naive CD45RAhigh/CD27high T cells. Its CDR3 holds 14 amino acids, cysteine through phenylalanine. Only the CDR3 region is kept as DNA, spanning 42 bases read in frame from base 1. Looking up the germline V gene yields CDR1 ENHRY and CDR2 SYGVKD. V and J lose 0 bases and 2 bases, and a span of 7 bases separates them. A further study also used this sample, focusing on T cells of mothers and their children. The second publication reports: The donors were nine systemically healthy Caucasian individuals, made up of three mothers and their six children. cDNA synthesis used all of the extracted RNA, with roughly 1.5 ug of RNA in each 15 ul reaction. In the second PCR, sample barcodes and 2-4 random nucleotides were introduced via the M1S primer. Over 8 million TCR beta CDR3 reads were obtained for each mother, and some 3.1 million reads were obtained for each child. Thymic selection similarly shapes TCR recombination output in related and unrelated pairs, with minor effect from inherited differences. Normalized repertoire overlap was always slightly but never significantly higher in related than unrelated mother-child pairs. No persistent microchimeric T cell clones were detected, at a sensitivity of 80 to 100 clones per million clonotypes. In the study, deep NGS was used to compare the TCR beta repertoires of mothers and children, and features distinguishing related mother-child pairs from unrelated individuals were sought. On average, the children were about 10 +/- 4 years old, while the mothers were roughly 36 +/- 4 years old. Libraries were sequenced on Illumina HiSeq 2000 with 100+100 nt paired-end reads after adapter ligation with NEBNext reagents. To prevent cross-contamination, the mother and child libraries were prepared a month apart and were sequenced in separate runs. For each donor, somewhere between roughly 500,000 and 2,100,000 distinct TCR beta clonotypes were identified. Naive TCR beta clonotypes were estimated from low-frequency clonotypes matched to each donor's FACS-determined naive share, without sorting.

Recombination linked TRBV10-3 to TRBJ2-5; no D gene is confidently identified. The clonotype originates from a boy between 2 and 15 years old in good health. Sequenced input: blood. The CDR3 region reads CAISESGLQETQYF. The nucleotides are TGTGCCATCAGTGAGTCCGGGCTGCAAGAGACCCAGTACTTC.